The subject of this entry is one T cell receptor beta chain. This sample was included in a study of blood T cell repertoires in COVID-19. TCRdb's table, derived via immunoSEQ multiplex PCR, lists solely in-frame clones and lacks some. The sample lists around 40,000 clones, more than 75% seen once, with 3% to 4.5% in the top ten. There are 15 residues in the CDR3. Germline loops: CDR1 MGHDK, CDR2 SYGVNS. With 1 base removed from V and 0 bases from J, the gap between germline ends came to 7 bases. Patients at the Seattle site were enrolled during active infection and followed longitudinally. The chain joins TRBV25-1 to TRBJ1-3; D not certain. The TCR was taken from a man aged 40-49 years with COVID-19, enrolled during active disease. The sample was peripheral blood. The CDR3 nucleotides read TGTGCCAGCAGTGAATCTTTGAGCTCTGGAAACACCATATATTTT. It codes for CASSESLSSGNTIYF.